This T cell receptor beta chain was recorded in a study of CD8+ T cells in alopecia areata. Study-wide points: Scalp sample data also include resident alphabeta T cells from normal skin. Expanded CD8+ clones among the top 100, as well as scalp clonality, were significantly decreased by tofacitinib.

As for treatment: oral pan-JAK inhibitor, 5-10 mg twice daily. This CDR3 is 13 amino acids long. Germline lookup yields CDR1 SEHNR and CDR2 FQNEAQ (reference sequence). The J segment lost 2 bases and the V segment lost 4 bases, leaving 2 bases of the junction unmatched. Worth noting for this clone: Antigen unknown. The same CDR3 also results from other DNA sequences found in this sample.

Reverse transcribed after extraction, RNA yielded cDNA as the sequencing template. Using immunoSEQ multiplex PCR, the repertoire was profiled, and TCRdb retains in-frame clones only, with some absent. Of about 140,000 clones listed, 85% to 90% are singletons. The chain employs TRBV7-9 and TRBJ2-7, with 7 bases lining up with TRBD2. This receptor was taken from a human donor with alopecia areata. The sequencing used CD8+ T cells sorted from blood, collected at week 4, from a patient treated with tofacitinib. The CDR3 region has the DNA TGTGCCAGCAGCTCTGGGGGGGCCTACGAGCAGTACTTC. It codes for CASSSGGAYEQYF. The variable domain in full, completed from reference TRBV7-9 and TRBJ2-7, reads DTGVSQNPRHKITKRGQNVTFRCDPISEHNRLYWYRQTLGQGPEFLTYFQNEAQLEKSRLLSDRFSAERPKGSFSTLEIQRTEQGDSAMYLCASSSGGAYEQYFGPGTRLTVT.